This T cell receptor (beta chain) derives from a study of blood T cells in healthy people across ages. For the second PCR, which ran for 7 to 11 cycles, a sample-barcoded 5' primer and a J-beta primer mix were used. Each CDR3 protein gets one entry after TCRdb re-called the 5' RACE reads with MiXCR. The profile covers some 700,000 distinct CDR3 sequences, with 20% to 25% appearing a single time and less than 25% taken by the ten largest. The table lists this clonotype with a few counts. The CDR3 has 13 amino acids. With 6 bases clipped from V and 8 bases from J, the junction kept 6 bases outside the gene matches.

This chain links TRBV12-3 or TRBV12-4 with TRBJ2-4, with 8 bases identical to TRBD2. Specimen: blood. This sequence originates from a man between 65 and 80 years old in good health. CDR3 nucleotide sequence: TGTGCCAGCAGGATAAGCGGGAGACACATTCAGTACTTC. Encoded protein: CASRISGRHIQYF.